The sequence of this T cell receptor (beta chain) was determined in a study of OX40 agonist ivuxolimab in advanced cancers. Study-level background: Patients in dose escalation had liver, melanoma, kidney or head and neck cancers. Earlier anti-PD-1, anti-PD-L1 or anti-CTLA-4 therapy was permitted; 30% to 50% had received some.

This table comes from immunoSEQ multiplex PCR, and its TCRdb copy is limited to in-frame clones, with some not included. The data contain roughly 40,000 clones, over 75% of them seen just once; the ten biggest clones take up approximately 5%. Samples of blood were obtained at baseline, on cycle 4 day 1, and on cycle 7 day 1. CDR1 and CDR2 from the germline V gene are SQVTM and ANQGSEA. The CDR3 is made up of 12 amino acids. Trimming cost V 1 base and J 5 bases, with 8 bases left between them. The sample in question was CD4+ or CD8+ T cells sorted from blood, obtained in a trial of the OX40 agonist ivuxolimab. This TCR was sampled from an adult with an advanced solid tumor such as melanoma, head and neck, liver or kidney cancer. This chain links TRBV29-1 with TRBJ1-1, with a possible D match to TRBD1 (6 bases). In DNA, the CDR3 is TGCAGCGTTGAAGTGAGGGGGACTGAAGCTTTCTTT. Translation gives CSVEVRGTEAFF.